A single sample gave rise to the 16 T cell receptor beta chains below, sequenced in a study of T-cell reconstitution after alpha-beta-depleted transplantation in children (dated by TCRdb to the mid-2010s). Libraries came from PCR. Sequencing was carried out with an Illumina HiSeq 2500. TCR libraries were prepared with molecular barcoding, using unique molecular identifiers to normalize TCRbeta repertoire quantification. TCRdb trimmed the raw reads at Q25, called clones with MiXCR and kept productive beta chains. Each entry is one CDR3 protein sequence, shown with its most common DNA and genes. The sample records about 200,000 distinct CDR3 sequences, about 14% of which are singletons. Less than 15% of the sample goes to the ten largest clones. The specimen was PBMCs from the stem cell graft donor, collected from the stem cell graft. All receptors derive from a human donor who donated a stem cell graft to a child with acute lymphoblastic leukemia.

This clonotype occurred many times. J is TRBJ2-3 and V is TRBV7-6; no clear D gene. In germline, CDR1 is SGHVS, CDR2 FNYEAQ. This CDR3 comprises 12 residues. Trimming stripped 5 bases from V and 5 bases from J, with 8 bases between. The CDR3 loop is CASSRFIDTQYF. CDR3 nucleotides: TGTGCCAGCAGCCGCTTCATAGATACGCAGTATTTT.

The genes are TRBV25-1 and TRBJ2-7; 10 bases fit TRBD1. CDR1 MGHDK and CDR2 SYGVNS come from the germline V gene. The CDR3 covers 17 residues. After removal of 5 bases from V and 5 bases from J, the junction contained 15 bases not matched to a gene. CDR3 region: CASSPKTRTGGVDEQYF. CDR3 nucleotides: TGTGCCAGCAGTCCCAAAACCCGGACAGGGGGTGTCGACGAGCAGTACTTC.

In its sample, this clonotype was seen a few times. This chain connects TRBV6-1 to TRBJ2-7; D gene uncertain. This CDR3 has 13 residues. Germline CDR1 and CDR2: MNHNS and SASEGT. Trimming removed 8 bases at V and 0 bases at J, with 11 bases between. In DNA, the CDR3 is TGTGCCAGCCTTGACATATTCTCCTACGAGCAGTACTTC. It specifies CASLDIFSYEQYF.

The chain combines TRBV28 with TRBJ2-7, with 8 bases matching TRBD2. The trim removed 5 bases at V and 0 bases at J, leaving 3 bases unmatched. The CDR3 is 14 amino acids. The V gene's germline CDR1 is MDHEN and CDR2 SYDVKM. The CDR3 DNA reads as TGTGCCAGCAGTACCCGGGGGGGCTCCTACGAGCAGTACTTC. It yields the protein CASSTRGGSYEQYF.

This clonotype occurred many times. J is TRBJ2-5 and V is TRBV27; D perhaps matches TRBD2 (6 bases). Germline CDR1 is MNHEY and CDR2 is SMNVEV (reference sequence). CDR3 size: 13 residues. V lost 5 bases, J lost 4 bases, and 11 bases lay in between. CDR3 loop: CASSGRRGETQYF. Here the CDR3 DNA reads TGTGCCAGCAGTGGACGGCGGGGAGAGACCCAGTACTTC.

This clonotype was seen repeatedly, ten times or more. The gene calls are TRBV6-1 and TRBJ2-3; no firm D call. V gave up 6 bases and J gave up 2 bases, with 15 bases separating them. The CDR3 is 15 residues long. Germline CDR1 MNHNS, CDR2 SASEGT. In nucleotides, the CDR3 is TGTGCCAGCAGCCCCCGACTGGGCTCCACAGATACGCAGTATTTT. Protein: CASSPRLGSTDTQYF.

At least ten counts were recorded for this clonotype. V usage is TRBV27 and J usage is TRBJ2-3, with D unresolved. The CDR3 is 15 residues long. CDR1 and CDR2 from the germline V gene are MNHEY and SMNVEV (reference sequence). With 4 bases removed from V and 8 bases from J, the gap between germline ends came to 19 bases. The CDR3 spells CASSSATSSGGTQYF. The CDR3 region has the DNA TGTGCCAGCAGTTCCGCGACAAGCTCAGGTGGTACGCAGTATTTT.

This clonotype appeared many times. The chain couples TRBV25-1 to TRBJ2-7; D might be TRBD2 (6 bases). CDR1 and CDR2 (germline): MGHDK, SYGVNS. This CDR3 has 11 residues. Trimming took 4 bases from V and 7 from J, leaving 8 bases between them. The chain's CDR3 is CASSGAGEQYF. The CDR3 DNA is TGTGCCAGCAGTGGCGCGGGGGAGCAGTACTTC.

Comment on this clonotype: A read error may be the cause here, since a much bigger clone is one base away. This chain links TRBV6-2 or TRBV6-3 with TRBJ1-5, with D tentatively TRBD1 (6 bases). Germline V gives CDR1 MNHEY, CDR2 SVGEGT. The V end lost 6 bases, the J end lost 0 bases, and 24 bases lay between the germline ends. CDR3 length: 19 amino acids. The CDR3 loop reads CASRHRQVNNRYSNQPQHF. In nucleotides, the CDR3 is TGTGCCAGCAGACACCGACAGGTTAACAATAGGTATAGCAATCAGCCCCAGCATTTT.

This clonotype came up many times. The chain uses TRBV4-2 and TRBJ2-7; no definite D call. This CDR3 is 18 amino acids long. The germline V gene encodes CDR1 LGHNA and CDR2 YNFKEQ. Trimming left V 4 bases short and J 2 bases short, with 24 bases between. The DNA for the CDR3 is TGTGCCAGCAGCCGAAGTTCCGGTCTAGGTTCGCGTCCCTACGAGCAGTACTTC. This sequence encodes CASSRSSGLGSRPYEQYF.

This clonotype came up many times. The chain has TRBV5-1 and TRBJ2-5; D unclear. This CDR3 has 12 amino acids. Germline V gene lookup returns CDR1 SGHRS and CDR2 YFSETQ. Trimming removed 2 bases at V and 2 bases at J, with 4 bases between. The CDR3 nucleotides read TGCGCCAGCAGCTTTGAACAAGAGACCCAGTACTTC. This sequence encodes CASSFEQETQYF.

The table lists this clonotype with many counts. V usage is TRBV28 and J usage is TRBJ2-1; TRBD2 might be the D (6 bases). The CDR3 sequence is 13 residues long. CDR1 is MDHEN, CDR2 SYDVKM, per germline. The V and J ends lost 0 bases and 7 bases respectively, with 7 bases between them. The CDR3, as DNA: TGTGCCAGCAGTTTATGGGCGGGGAATGAGCAGTTCTTC. Translation gives CASSLWAGNEQFF.

As to this clonotype: A much larger clone differs by one base, so this may be a read error. J is TRBJ2-3 and V is TRBV10-2; 10 bases match TRBD2. CDR1 and CDR2 from the germline V gene are WSHSY and SAAADI. The V and J ends lost 4 bases and 4 bases, in that order; junction bases with no gene match: 8. There are 16 residues in the CDR3. The CDR3 bases are TGCGCCAGCAGTGGGCGGCTAGCGGGAGTCTCAGATACGCAGTATTTT. Its protein is CASSGRLAGVSDTQYF.

The gene calls are TRBV20-1 and TRBJ2-7; D call uncertain. The CDR3 totals 17 residues. Germline V gene sequence: CDR1 DFQATT, CDR2 SNEGSKA (reference sequence). The V end was cut by 1 base, the J end by 3 bases, with 22 bases between. The CDR3 DNA sequence: TGCAGTGCTAGAGGGAAGAGGACCTCATCTCCCAGCTACGAGCAGTACTTC. This sequence encodes CSARGKRTSSPSYEQYF.

This clonotype was recorded at least ten times. The rearrangement uses TRBV10-3 and TRBJ2-7, with TRBD1 as a possible D gene (6 bases). The CDR3 is made up of 15 amino acids. Trimming shortened V by 2 bases and J by 5 bases, and 16 bases separated the two germline ends. From germline, CDR1 is ENHRY and CDR2 SYGVKD. CDR3 sequence reads: CAISERLRGADEQYF. DNA of the CDR3: TGTGCCATCAGTGAGCGGCTCAGGGGCGCAGACGAGCAGTACTTC.

The chain links TRBV6-1 to TRBJ2-2; the D call may be TRBD1 or TRBD2 (5 bases each). CDR1 is MNHNS, CDR2 SASEGT, per germline. Trimming took 6 bases from V and 8 from J, leaving 19 bases between them. The CDR3 runs 15 residues. The CDR3, as DNA: TGTGCCAGCAGGATACCGGGACGGGCTGGGGGGGAGCTGTTTTTT. As protein: CASRIPGRAGGELFF.